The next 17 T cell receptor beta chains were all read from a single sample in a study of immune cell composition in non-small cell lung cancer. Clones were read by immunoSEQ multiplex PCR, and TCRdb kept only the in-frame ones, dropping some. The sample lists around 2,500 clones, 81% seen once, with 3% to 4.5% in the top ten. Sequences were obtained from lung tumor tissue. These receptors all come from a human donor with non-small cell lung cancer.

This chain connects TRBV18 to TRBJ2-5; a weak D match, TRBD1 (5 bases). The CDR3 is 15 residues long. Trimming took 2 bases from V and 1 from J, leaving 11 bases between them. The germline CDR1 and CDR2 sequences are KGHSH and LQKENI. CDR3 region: CASSPGQTAQETQYF. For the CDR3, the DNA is TGTGCCAGCTCACCAGGACAAACGGCCCAAGAGACCCAGTACTTC.

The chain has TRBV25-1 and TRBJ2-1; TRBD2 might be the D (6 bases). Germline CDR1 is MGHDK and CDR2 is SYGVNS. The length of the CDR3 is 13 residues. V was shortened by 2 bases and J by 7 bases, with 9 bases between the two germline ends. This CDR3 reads CASSEAGRNEQFF. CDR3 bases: TGTGCCAGCAGTGAAGCGGGGAGGAATGAGCAGTTCTTC.

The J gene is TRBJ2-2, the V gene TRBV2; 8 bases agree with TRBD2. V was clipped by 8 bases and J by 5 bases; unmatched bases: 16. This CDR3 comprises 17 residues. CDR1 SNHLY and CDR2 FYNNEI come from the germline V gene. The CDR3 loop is CASRATSSGSRTGELFF. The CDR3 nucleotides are TGTGCCAGCCGAGCTACGTCCAGCGGGAGTAGGACCGGGGAGCTGTTTTTT.

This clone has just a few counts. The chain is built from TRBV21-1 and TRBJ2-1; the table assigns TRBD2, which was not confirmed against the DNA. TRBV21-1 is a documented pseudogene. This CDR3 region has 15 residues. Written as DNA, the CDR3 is TGTGCCAGCAGCAGCCATAGGACTAGCACCGTTGAGCAGTTCTTC. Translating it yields CASSSHRTSTVEQFF.

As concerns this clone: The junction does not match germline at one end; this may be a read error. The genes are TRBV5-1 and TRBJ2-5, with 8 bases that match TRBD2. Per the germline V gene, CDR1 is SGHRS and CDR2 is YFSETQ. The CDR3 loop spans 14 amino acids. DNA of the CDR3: TGTGCCAGCAGGTTGGGACTAGGGAAAGAGACCCAGTACTTC. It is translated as CASRLGLGKETQYF.

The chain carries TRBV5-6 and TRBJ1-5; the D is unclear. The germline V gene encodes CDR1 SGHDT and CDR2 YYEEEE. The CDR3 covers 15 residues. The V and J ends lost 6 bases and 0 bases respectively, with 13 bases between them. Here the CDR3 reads CASTSLSHSNQPQHF. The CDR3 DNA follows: TGTGCCAGCACAAGCTTGTCCCATAGCAATCAGCCCCAGCATTTT.

The DNA of the CDR3 is TGTGCCAGCAGTTCGGAAACCGGGATCACCTACGAGCAGTACTTC. This gives the protein CASSSETGITYEQYF. The chain has TRBV27 and TRBJ2-7; possibly TRBD2 for D (5 bases). Germline V gene sequence: CDR1 MNHEY, CDR2 SMNVEV (reference sequence). This CDR3 region has 15 residues. Trimming shortened V by 4 bases and J by 2 bases, and 15 bases separated the two germline ends.

CDR3 nucleotide sequence: TGTGCCAGTAGTATTGTTCTAGCGGGAGTCGGTGAGCAGTTCTTC. Translated, it gives CASSIVLAGVGEQFF. The chain has TRBV19 and TRBJ2-1; 10 bases fit TRBD2. The CDR3 contains 15 residues. From germline, CDR1 is LNHDA and CDR2 SQIVND (reference sequence). Trimming cost V 3 bases and J 9 bases; bases outside gene matches: 8.

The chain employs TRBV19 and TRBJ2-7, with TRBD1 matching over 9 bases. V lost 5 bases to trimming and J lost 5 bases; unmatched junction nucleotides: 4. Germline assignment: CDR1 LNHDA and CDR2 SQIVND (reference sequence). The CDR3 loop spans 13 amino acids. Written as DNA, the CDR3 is TGTGCCAGTAGTCGGACAGGGGTCAACGAGCAGTACTTC. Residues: CASSRTGVNEQYF.

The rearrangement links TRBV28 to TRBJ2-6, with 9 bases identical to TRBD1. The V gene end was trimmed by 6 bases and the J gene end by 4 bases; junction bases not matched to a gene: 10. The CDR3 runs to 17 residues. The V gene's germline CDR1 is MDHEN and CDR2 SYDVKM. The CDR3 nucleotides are TGTGCCAGCAGGATGACAGGGGGTTTTTCCGGGGCCAACGTCCTGACTTTC. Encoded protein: CASRMTGGFSGANVLTF.

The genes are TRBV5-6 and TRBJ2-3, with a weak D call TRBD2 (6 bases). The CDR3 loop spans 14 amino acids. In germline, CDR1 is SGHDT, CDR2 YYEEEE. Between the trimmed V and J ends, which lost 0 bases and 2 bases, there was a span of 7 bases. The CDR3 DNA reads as TGTGCCAGCAGCTTGGGGACTATCACAGATACGCAGTATTTT. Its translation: CASSLGTITDTQYF.

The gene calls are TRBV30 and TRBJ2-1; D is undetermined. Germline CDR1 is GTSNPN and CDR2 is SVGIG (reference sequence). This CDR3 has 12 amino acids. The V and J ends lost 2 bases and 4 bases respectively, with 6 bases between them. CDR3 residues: CAWSFQYNEQFF. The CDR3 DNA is TGTGCCTGGAGTTTCCAATACAATGAGCAGTTCTTC.

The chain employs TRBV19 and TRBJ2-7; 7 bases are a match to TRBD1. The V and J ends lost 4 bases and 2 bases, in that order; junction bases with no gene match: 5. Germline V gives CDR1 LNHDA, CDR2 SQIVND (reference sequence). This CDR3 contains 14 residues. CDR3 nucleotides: TGTGCCAGTAGTAGAGAGGACAGGACCTACGAGCAGTACTTC. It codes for CASSREDRTYEQYF.

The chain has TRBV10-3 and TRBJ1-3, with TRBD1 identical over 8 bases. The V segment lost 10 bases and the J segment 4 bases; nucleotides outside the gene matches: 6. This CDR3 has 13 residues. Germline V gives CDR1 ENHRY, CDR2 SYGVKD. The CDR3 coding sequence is TGTGCCAGTATGACAGGGGAAGGAAACACCATATATTTT. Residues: CASMTGEGNTIYF.

The CDR3 DNA reads TGTGCCAGCAGTTTAAGCCTCTCTGGAAACACCATATATTTT. Translated: CASSLSLSGNTIYF. The chain recombines TRBV6-5 with TRBJ1-3, with no clear D. Deletions cut 4 bases from V and 0 bases from J, with 7 bases between. The germline V gene has CDR1 MNHEY and CDR2 SVGAGI. The CDR3 covers 14 residues.

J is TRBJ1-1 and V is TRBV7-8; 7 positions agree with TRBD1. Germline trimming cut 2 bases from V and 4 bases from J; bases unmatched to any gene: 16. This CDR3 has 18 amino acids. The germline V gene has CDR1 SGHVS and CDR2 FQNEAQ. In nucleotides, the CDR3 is TGTGCCAGCAGCTTACCGACTGGGAGAGGGGGCAGGAGCACTGAAGCTTTCTTT. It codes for CASSLPTGRGGRSTEAFF.

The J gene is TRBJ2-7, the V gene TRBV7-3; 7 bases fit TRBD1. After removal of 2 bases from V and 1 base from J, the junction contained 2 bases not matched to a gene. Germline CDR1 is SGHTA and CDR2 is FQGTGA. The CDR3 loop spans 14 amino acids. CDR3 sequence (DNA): TGTGCCAGCAGCTTAGGACAGGATTCCTACGAGCAGTACTTC. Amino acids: CASSLGQDSYEQYF.